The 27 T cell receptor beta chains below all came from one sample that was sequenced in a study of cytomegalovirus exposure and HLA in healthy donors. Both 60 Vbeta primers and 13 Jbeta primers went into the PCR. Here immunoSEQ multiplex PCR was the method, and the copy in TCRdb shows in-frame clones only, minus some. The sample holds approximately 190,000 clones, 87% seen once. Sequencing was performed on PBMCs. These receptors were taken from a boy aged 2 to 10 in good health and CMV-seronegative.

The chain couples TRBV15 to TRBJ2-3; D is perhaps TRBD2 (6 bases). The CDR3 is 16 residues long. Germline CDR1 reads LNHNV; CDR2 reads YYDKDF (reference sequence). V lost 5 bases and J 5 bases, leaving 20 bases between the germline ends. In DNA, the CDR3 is TGTGCCACCAGCGGGGTTGCTGGGGGGTTAAGAGATACGCAGTATTTT. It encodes CATSGVAGGLRDTQYF.

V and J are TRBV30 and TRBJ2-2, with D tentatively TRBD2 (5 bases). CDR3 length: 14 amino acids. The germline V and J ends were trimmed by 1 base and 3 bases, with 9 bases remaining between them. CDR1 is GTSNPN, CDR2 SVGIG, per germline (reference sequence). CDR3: CAWSDRGYTGELFF. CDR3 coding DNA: TGTGCCTGGAGTGACCGGGGTTACACCGGGGAGCTGTTTTTT.

CDR3 region: CASLLGGSYEQYF. In DNA, the CDR3 is TGTGCCAGCTTGCTCGGGGGTTCCTACGAGCAGTACTTC. The chain uses TRBV11-2 and TRBJ2-7, with D possibly matching TRBD2 (6 bases). The germline CDR1 and CDR2 sequences are SGHAT and FQNNGV. This CDR3 is built from 13 residues. Trimming removed 8 bases at V and 1 base at J, with 12 bases between.

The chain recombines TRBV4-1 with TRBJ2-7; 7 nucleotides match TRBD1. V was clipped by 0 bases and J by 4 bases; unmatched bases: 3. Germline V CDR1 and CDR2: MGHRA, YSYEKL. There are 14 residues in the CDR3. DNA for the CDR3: TGCGCCAGCAGCCAAGAACAGGGGTCATACGAGCAGTACTTC. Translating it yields CASSQEQGSYEQYF.

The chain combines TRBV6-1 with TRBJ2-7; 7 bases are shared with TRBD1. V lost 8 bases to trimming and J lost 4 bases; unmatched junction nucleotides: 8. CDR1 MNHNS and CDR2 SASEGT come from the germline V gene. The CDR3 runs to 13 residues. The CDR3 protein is CASEETGFYEQYF. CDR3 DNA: TGTGCCAGCGAGGAGACAGGGTTTTACGAGCAGTACTTC.

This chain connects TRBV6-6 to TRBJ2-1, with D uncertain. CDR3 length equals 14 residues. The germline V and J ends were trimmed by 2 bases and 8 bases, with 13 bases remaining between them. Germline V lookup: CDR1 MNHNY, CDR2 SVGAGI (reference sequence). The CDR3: CASSYVLPNDEQFF. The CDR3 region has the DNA TGTGCCAGCAGTTACGTGCTACCTAACGATGAGCAGTTCTTC.

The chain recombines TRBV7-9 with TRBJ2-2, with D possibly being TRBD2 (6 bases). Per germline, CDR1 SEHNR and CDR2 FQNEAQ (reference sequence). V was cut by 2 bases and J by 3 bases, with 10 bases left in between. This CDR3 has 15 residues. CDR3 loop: CASSLSGLDTGELFF. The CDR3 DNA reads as TGTGCCAGCAGCTTAAGCGGGTTAGACACCGGGGAGCTGTTTTTT.

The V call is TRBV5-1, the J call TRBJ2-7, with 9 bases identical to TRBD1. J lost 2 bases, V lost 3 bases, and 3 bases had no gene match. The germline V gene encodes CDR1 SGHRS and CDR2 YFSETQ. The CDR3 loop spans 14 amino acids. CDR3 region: CASSWGQGTYEQYF. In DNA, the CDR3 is TGCGCCAGCAGCTGGGGACAGGGAACCTACGAGCAGTACTTC.

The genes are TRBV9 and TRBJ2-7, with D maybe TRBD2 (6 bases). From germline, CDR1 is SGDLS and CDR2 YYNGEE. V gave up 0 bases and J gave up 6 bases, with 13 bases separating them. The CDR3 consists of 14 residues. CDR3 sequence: CASSVEGLWGEQYF. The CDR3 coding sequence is TGTGCCAGCAGCGTAGAGGGACTCTGGGGCGAGCAGTACTTC.

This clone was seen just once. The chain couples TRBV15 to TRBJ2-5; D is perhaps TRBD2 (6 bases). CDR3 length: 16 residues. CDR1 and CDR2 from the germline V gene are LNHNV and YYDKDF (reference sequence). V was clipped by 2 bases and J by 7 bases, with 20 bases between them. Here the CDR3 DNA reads TGTGCCACCAGCAGAACCGAGGGACGGGGAGGTGGGACCCAGTACTTC. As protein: CATSRTEGRGGGTQYF.

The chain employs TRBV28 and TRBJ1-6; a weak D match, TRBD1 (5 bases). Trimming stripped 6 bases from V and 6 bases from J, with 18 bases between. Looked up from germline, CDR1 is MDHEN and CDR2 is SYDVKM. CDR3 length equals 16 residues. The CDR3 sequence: CASSPREGSGNSPLHF. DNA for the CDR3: TGTGCCAGCAGCCCCAGGGAGGGCTCGGGTAATTCACCCCTCCACTTT.

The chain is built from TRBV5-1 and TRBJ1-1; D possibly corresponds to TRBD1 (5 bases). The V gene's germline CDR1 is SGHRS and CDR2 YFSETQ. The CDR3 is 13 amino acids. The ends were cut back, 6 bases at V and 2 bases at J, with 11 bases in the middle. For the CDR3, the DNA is TGCGCCAGCAAGTGGACATCCAACACTGAAGCTTTCTTT. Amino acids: CASKWTSNTEAFF. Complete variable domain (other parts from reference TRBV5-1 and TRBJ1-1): KAGVTQTPRYLIKTRGQQVTLSCSPISGHRSVSWYQQTPGQGLQFLFEYFSETQRNKGNFPGRFSGRQFSNSRSEMNVSTLELGDSALYLCASKWTSNTEAFFGQGTRLTVV.

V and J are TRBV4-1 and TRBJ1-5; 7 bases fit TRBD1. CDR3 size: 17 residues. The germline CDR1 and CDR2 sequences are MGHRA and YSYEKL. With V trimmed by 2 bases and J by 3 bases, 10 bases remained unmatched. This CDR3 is CASSQLTGITANQPQHF. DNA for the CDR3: TGCGCCAGCAGCCAATTGACAGGGATAACGGCCAATCAGCCCCAGCATTTT.

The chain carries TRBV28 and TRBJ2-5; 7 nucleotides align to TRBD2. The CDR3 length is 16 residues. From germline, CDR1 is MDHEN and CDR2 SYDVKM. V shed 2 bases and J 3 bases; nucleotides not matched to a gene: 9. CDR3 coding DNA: TGTGCCAGCAGTTTACTTCCCCTGCTAGCGGAAGAGACCCAGTACTTC. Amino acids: CASSLLPLLAEETQYF.

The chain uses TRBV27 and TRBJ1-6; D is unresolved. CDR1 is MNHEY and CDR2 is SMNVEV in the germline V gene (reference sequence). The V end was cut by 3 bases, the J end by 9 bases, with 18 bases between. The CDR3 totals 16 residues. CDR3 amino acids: CASSFKAGLLVSPLHF. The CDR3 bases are TGTGCCAGCAGTTTCAAGGCGGGTCTGTTGGTTTCACCCCTCCACTTT.

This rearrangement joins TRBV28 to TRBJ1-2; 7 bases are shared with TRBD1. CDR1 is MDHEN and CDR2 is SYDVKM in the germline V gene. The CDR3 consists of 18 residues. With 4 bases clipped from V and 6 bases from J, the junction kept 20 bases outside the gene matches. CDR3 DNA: TGTGCCAGCAGTTCCCCAATGGATCGACAGGGATTATTAAATGGCTACACCTTC. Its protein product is CASSSPMDRQGLLNGYTF.

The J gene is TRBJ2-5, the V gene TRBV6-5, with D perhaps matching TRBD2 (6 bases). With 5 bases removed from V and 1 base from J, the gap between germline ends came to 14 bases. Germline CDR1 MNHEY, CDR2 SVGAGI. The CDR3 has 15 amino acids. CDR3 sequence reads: CASSPNAGTQETQYF. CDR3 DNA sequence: TGTGCCAGCAGTCCCAATGCGGGGACCCAAGAGACCCAGTACTTC.

This CDR3 reads CASSPRDLSYEQYF. The DNA of the CDR3 is TGTGCCAGCAGCCCCCGGGACTTATCCTACGAGCAGTACTTC. The V gene is TRBV6-6, the J gene TRBJ2-7; D perhaps matches TRBD2 (6 bases). In germline, CDR1 is MNHNY, CDR2 SVGAGI (reference sequence). Trimming took off 6 bases at V and 1 base at J, with 13 bases between the two ends. The length of the CDR3 is 14 residues.

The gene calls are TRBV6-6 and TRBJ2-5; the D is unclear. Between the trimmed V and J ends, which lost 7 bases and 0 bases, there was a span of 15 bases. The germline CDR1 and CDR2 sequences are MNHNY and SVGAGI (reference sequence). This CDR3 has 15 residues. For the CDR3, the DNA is TGTGCCAGCACCGACCGCGGCGCGGACCAAGAGACCCAGTACTTC. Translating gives CASTDRGADQETQYF.

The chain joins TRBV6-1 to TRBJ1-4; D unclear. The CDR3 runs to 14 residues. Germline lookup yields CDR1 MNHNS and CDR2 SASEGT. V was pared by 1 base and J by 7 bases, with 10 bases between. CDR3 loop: CASSEGARPEKLFF. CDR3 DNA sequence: TGTGCCAGCAGTGAAGGTGCGAGGCCTGAAAAACTGTTTTTT.

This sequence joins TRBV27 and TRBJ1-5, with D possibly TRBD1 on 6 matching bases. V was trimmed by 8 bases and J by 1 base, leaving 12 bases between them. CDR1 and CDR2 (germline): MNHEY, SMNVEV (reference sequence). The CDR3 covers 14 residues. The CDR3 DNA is TGTGCCAGCTCCCCAGGACAGAGCAATCAGCCCCAGCATTTT. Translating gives CASSPGQSNQPQHF.

The CDR3 is CASRESPGGGTKNIQYF. DNA of the CDR3: TGTGCCAGCAGAGAATCGCCAGGGGGCGGAACCAAAAACATTCAGTACTTC. This chain joins TRBV6-1 and TRBJ2-4; 8 positions agree with TRBD1. Germline CDR1 MNHNS, CDR2 SASEGT. V shed 6 bases and J 2 bases; nucleotides not matched to a gene: 12. The CDR3 covers 17 residues.

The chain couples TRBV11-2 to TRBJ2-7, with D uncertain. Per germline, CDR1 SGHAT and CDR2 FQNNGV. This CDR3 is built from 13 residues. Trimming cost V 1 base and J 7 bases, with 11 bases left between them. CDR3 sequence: CASSLAPAREQYF. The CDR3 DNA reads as TGTGCCAGCAGCTTAGCCCCTGCCCGGGAGCAGTACTTC.

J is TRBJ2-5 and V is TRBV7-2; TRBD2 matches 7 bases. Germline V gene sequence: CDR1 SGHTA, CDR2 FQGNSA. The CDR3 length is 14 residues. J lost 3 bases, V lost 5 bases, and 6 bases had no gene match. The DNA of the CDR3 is TGTGCCAGCAGCGCGCGGGGGAGTAAAGAGACCCAGTACTTC. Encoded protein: CASSARGSKETQYF.

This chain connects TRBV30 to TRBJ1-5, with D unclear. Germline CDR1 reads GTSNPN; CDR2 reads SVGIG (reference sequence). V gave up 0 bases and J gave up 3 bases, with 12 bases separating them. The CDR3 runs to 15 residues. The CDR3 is CAWSVTAGPNQPQHF. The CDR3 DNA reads TGTGCCTGGAGTGTAACGGCAGGCCCCAATCAGCCCCAGCATTTT.

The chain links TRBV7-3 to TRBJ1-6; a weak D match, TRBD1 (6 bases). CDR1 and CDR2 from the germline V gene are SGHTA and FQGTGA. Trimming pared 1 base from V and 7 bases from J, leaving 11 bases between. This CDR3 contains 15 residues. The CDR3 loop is CASSLIRDTNSPLHF. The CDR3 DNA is TGTGCCAGCAGCTTAATCCGGGACACAAATTCACCCCTCCACTTT.

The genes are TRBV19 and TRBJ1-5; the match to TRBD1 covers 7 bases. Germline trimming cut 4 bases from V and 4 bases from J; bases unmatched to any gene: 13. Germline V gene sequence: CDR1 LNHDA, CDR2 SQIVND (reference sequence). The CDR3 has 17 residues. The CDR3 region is CASSKPPNRGSNQPQHF. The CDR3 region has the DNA TGTGCCAGTAGTAAGCCCCCCAACAGGGGAAGTAATCAGCCCCAGCATTTT.